What follows describes a single T cell receptor (beta chain). What it binds is unknown. These data originate in a study of PD-1 blockade in classical Hodgkin lymphoma. The germline V gene has CDR1 SGHVS and CDR2 FQNEAQ. The CDR3 loop spans 14 amino acids. V was pared by 2 bases and J by 1 base, with 8 bases between. Assay: immunoSEQ multiplex PCR; the TCRdb copy retains only in-frame clones and omits some. The profile shows tens of thousands of clones, over 75% of them singletons. Time point noted: cycle 4 day 1 (C4D1), after more than five weeks of nivolumab. Patients all relapsed after autologous stem cell transplantation, and there was variation in brentuximab vedotin exposure. Findings of the study overall: A significant rise in TCR diversity was seen by C4D1 for CD4+ cells but not for CD8+ cells. Newly diagnosed patients and complete responders had comparable diversity at baseline. The study reported lower baseline TCR diversity in newly diagnosed patients than in healthy donors.

This specimen was peripheral blood mononuclear cells (PBMCs), taken before the fourth cycle of nivolumab. This clonotype was obtained from a human donor with classical Hodgkin lymphoma. V usage is TRBV7-8 and J usage is TRBJ1-1; D not resolved. Written as DNA, the CDR3 is TGTGCCAGCAGCTTACTAGGAGCGAACACTGAAGCTTTCTTT. This sequence encodes CASSLLGANTEAFF.